This T cell receptor beta chain was retrieved from a study of identical twins. This clonotype was seen only a few times. Its specificity is not known. Study-wide results and caveats: The study drew conclusions from cross-sectional statistical analysis, not from following the same donors.

In germline, CDR1 is KGHSH, CDR2 LQKENI. Trimming pared 3 bases from V and 2 bases from J, leaving 11 bases between. The CDR3 runs 14 residues. TCRdb re-analysed the 5' RACE reads in MiXCR, keeping a single row per CDR3 protein. In the table there are 600,000 to 850,000 distinct CDR3 sequences, approximately 18% of which are singletons. The same data also contributed to another study, on T cells expressing NK-cell markers. That report adds: Several of the donors also had these clonotypes leading their CD3+CD56-NKG2C+ fraction.

The source material was PBMCs. The receptor was derived from a woman between 18 and 30 years old in good health. The chain employs TRBV18 and TRBJ2-7, with D perhaps matching TRBD2 (6 bases). The CDR3 protein is CASSPGLAPYEQYF. In DNA form, the CDR3 reads TGTGCCAGCTCACCTGGCCTAGCGCCCTACGAGCAGTACTTC. Full variable domain (outside the CDR3, taken from reference TRBV18 and TRBJ2-7): NAGVMQNPRHLVRRRGQEARLRCSPMKGHSHVYWYRQLPEEGLKFMVYLQKENIIDESGMPKERFSAEFPKEGPSILRIQQVVRGDSAAYFCASSPGLAPYEQYFGPGTRLTVT.